These 9 T cell receptor beta chains share one sample of origin, sequenced in a study of immune heterogeneity within non-small cell lung tumors. Bulk tumor genomic DNA constituted the template, at 550 to 750 ng per sample. During surgery, each primary tumor gave multiple biopsies spaced as far apart as possible. Patients underwent curative surgery for untreated, newly diagnosed non-small cell lung cancer. The TCR beta CDR3 region underwent multiplex PCR amplification with 32 V and 13 J primers. TCRdb re-called the multiplex PCR reads with MiXCR, one entry per CDR3 protein. Of several thousand distinct CDR3 sequences listed, 20% to 25% are singletons. Sample: lung tumor tissue. The receptors were sampled from a man in his fifties or sixties with non-small cell lung cancer.

In this sample, this clonotype is medium-sized. This chain uses TRBV6-6 with TRBJ2-7; D may be TRBD1 or TRBD2 (5 bases each). V lost 2 bases, J lost 0 bases, and 8 bases lay in between. CDR1 and CDR2 from the germline V gene are MNHNY and SVGAGI (reference sequence). The CDR3 runs 14 residues. The CDR3 protein is CASSYMRGSYEQYF. DNA for the CDR3: TGTGCCAGCAGTTACATGAGGGGCTCCTACGAGCAGTACTTC.

This clonotype was counted ten times or more. The rearrangement uses TRBV3-1 and TRBJ1-3, with D unclear. The CDR3 consists of 15 residues. V was cut by 3 bases and J by 2 bases, with 11 bases left in between. Germline loops: CDR1 LGHDT, CDR2 YNNKEL (reference sequence). The CDR3 coding sequence is TGTGCCAGCAGCCAGGCCCGGACGGCTGGAAACACCATATATTTT. Translation gives CASSQARTAGNTIYF.

Comment on this clonotype: This may stem from a read error, because a much larger clone lies one nucleotide away. Here the CDR3 reads CASIYNVGELFF. The CDR3 DNA follows: TGTGCCAGCATTTACAATGTCGGGGAGCTGTTTTTT. The genes are TRBV12-3 or TRBV12-4 and TRBJ2-2; D not certain. CDR3 length: 12 residues. V lost 7 bases to trimming and J lost 7 bases, with 10 bases between them.

This clonotype appeared many times. The rearrangement joins TRBV5-6 to TRBJ2-7, with TRBD2 identical over 13 bases. Germline V lookup: CDR1 SGHDT, CDR2 YYEEEE. The CDR3 consists of 16 residues. V shed 5 bases and J 2 bases; nucleotides not matched to a gene: 7. CDR3 nucleotides: TGTGCCAGCAGACCCCGTGGACTAGCGGGAGCCTACGAGCAGTACTTC. Amino acids: CASRPRGLAGAYEQYF. The whole variable domain, filled in from reference TRBV5-6 and TRBJ2-7, reads DAGVTQSPTHLIKTRGQQVTLRCSPKSGHDTVSWYQQALGQGPQFIFQYYEEEERQRGNFPDRFSGHQFPNYSSELNVNALLLGDSALYLCASRPRGLAGAYEQYFGPGTRLTVT.

By sample share, this clonotype is medium-sized. The rearrangement uses TRBV4-2 and TRBJ2-7; D is ambiguous. Per the germline V gene, CDR1 is LGHNA and CDR2 is YNFKEQ. CDR3 size: 14 residues. V dropped 1 base and J dropped 4 bases, with 11 bases sitting between them. CDR3 amino acids: CASSQGLHRYEQYF. DNA for the CDR3: TGTGCCAGCAGCCAAGGACTCCATCGTTACGAGCAGTACTTC.

In this sample, this clonotype is medium-sized. V gene TRBV4-2 combines with J gene TRBJ1-1; no clear D. The CDR3 consists of 15 residues. V lost 2 bases and J lost 0, with 10 bases in between. Germline V gene sequence: CDR1 LGHNA, CDR2 YNFKEQ. The CDR3 here is CASSQSTRVNTEAFF. The CDR3, as DNA: TGTGCCAGCAGCCAATCTACGAGAGTGAACACTGAAGCTTTCTTT.

This clonotype occurred many times. The chain joins TRBV25-1 to TRBJ2-5, with no clear D. V was shortened by 0 bases and J by 2 bases, with 19 bases between the two germline ends. The CDR3 totals 18 residues. The V gene's germline CDR1 is MGHDK and CDR2 SYGVNS. Here the CDR3 DNA reads TGTGCCAGCAGTGAATATCTAGGGTGGCAGGTGCGGCAAGAGACCCAGTACTTC. It codes for CASSEYLGWQVRQETQYF.

To note about this clonotype: The junction departs from the called germline gene at one end, perhaps through a read error. The chain combines TRBV15 with TRBJ1-1; possibly TRBD1 for D (5 bases). The CDR3 is 15 amino acids. Germline CDR1 is LNHNV and CDR2 is YYDKDF (reference sequence). The CDR3 DNA reads as TGTGCCACCAGCATAGGTCCCGCCGGGGGGGGTGAACCTTTCTTT. Its translation: CATSIGPAGGGEPFF.

In its sample, this clonotype is medium-sized. The chain combines TRBV28 with TRBJ2-7; D may be TRBD2 (6 bases). With 6 bases removed from V and 0 bases from J, the gap between germline ends came to 21 bases. The CDR3 runs to 17 residues. Germline V CDR1 and CDR2: MDHEN, SYDVKM. For the CDR3, the DNA is TGTGCCAGCAGGGGATCGAGGAGGGACGCCAGCTCCTACGAGCAGTACTTC. This sequence encodes CASRGSRRDASSYEQYF.